Below, 16 T cell receptor beta chains from the same sample are listed, as sequenced in a study of early T cells in non-severe SARS-CoV-2 infection. A single record per CDR3 protein comes from TCRdb applying MiXCR to the 5' RACE reads. This sample carries more than 50,000 distinct CDR3 sequences, about 9.7% of them seen once, and the ten largest clones take around 4%. The sample comprised whole blood. The receptors come from an adult who was a healthcare worker with PCR-confirmed SARS-CoV-2 infection or an uninfected control (not recorded which).

V is TRBV10-3 and J is TRBJ1-1; D not resolved. V was shortened by 3 bases and J by 1 base, with 12 bases between the two germline ends. The CDR3 extends over 15 amino acids. Germline lookup yields CDR1 ENHRY and CDR2 SYGVKD. CDR3 protein: CAISDHSSRNTEAFF. In nucleotides, the CDR3 is TGTGCCATCAGTGATCACTCCTCGAGGAACACTGAAGCTTTCTTT.

Many counts were recorded for this clonotype. The CDR3 DNA is TGCGCCAGCAGCTTCCGACAGGGCACTAATGAAAAACTGTTTTTT. Translated, it gives CASSFRQGTNEKLFF. This sequence joins TRBV5-1 and TRBJ1-4, with 7 bases matching TRBD1. V lost 2 bases and J lost 2; bases outside the gene matches: 3. This CDR3 has 15 residues. CDR1 and CDR2 (germline): SGHRS, YFSETQ.

The sample holds one count of this clonotype. It may be a read error: a sequence one base away is much more abundant. The rearrangement uses TRBV7-9 and TRBJ1-1; D gene unclear. This CDR3 contains 10 residues. The germline V gene has CDR1 SEHNR and CDR2 FQNEAQ (reference sequence). The CDR3 DNA sequence: TGTGCCGGCAGCTTAGCGGGAGCTTTCTTT. It translates to CAGSLAGAFF.

This clonotype was observed a few times. The chain recombines TRBV3-1 with TRBJ2-1; tentatively, D is TRBD1 or TRBD2 (5 bases each). This CDR3 spans 14 amino acids. V gave up 4 bases and J gave up 5 bases, with 12 bases separating them. From germline, CDR1 is LGHDT and CDR2 YNNKEL (reference sequence). CDR3 DNA sequence: TGTGCCAGCAGCCCGGGGACCTGGAACAATGAGCAGTTCTTC. This sequence encodes CASSPGTWNNEQFF.

The table lists this clonotype with many counts. The chain uses TRBV29-1 and TRBJ1-4; D possibly corresponds to TRBD1 (5 bases). The germline V gene has CDR1 SQVTM and CDR2 ANQGSEA. V dropped 5 bases and J dropped 2 bases, with 9 bases sitting between them. The CDR3 totals 13 residues. CDR3 in amino acids: CSVSRGTNEKLFF. In nucleotides, the CDR3 is TGCAGCGTTAGTCGGGGGACTAATGAAAAACTGTTTTTT.

This clonotype was seen only a few times. The chain combines TRBV5-1 with TRBJ2-5; D is uncertain. V lost 0 bases, J lost 5 bases, and 8 bases lay in between. Germline V lookup: CDR1 SGHRS, CDR2 YFSETQ. The CDR3 extends over 13 amino acids. The CDR3 is CASSLGTAETQYF. CDR3 DNA sequence: TGCGCCAGCAGCTTGGGAACAGCGGAGACCCAGTACTTC. Full variable domain (missing parts from reference TRBV5-1 and TRBJ2-5): KAGVTQTPRYLIKTRGQQVTLSCSPISGHRSVSWYQQTPGQGLQFLFEYFSETQRNKGNFPGRFSGRQFSNSRSEMNVSTLELGDSALYLCASSLGTAETQYFGPGTRLLVL.

In its sample, this clonotype was seen many times. The chain combines TRBV6-6 with TRBJ1-2; D possibly corresponds to TRBD1 (6 bases). V was shortened by 2 bases and J by 4 bases, with 8 bases between the two germline ends. The CDR3 has 13 residues. Germline V gene sequence: CDR1 MNHNY, CDR2 SVGAGI (reference sequence). The CDR3 nucleotides read TGTGCCAGCAGTTACGGCAGGGGCTATGGCTACACCTTC. Its protein is CASSYGRGYGYTF.

This clonotype was counted many times. The J gene is TRBJ1-1, the V gene TRBV6-2 or TRBV6-3, with D perhaps TRBD1 (6 bases). The CDR3 spans 16 residues. V lost 7 bases and J lost 3, with 21 bases in between. Germline values: CDR1 MNHEY, CDR2 SVGEGT. The CDR3 DNA sequence: TGTGCCAGCACCAACGGGGGGGACATACCTCACACTGAAGCTTTCTTT. It codes for CASTNGGDIPHTEAFF.

J is TRBJ1-5 and V is TRBV3-1, with 9 bases lining up with TRBD1. The CDR3 loop spans 15 amino acids. The ends lost 1 base at V and 3 bases at J; junction bases unmatched: 1. CDR1 LGHDT and CDR2 YNNKEL come from the germline V gene (reference sequence). CDR3 in amino acids: CASSQGDRANQPQHF. In DNA form, the CDR3 reads TGTGCCAGCAGCCAAGGGGACAGGGCCAATCAGCCCCAGCATTTT.

The J gene is TRBJ2-5, the V gene TRBV29-1; tentative D call: TRBD2 (5 bases). Per germline, CDR1 SQVTM and CDR2 ANQGSEA. V was cut by 1 base and J by 4 bases, with 16 bases left in between. The CDR3 runs 15 residues. In DNA form, the CDR3 reads TGCAGCGTTGAAGGTGCGCTAGGGAGCTTAGAGACCCAGTACTTC. Its protein product is CSVEGALGSLETQYF.

This clonotype was counted a few times. The rearrangement links TRBV6-5 to TRBJ1-6; no definite D call. V lost 5 bases, J lost 7 bases, and 12 bases lay in between. Per germline, CDR1 MNHEY and CDR2 SVGAGI. The CDR3 sequence is 14 residues long. The CDR3 region has the DNA TGTGCCAGCAGTGCGGGCTCTGGGAATTCACCCCTCCACTTT. This codes for CASSAGSGNSPLHF.

This rearrangement joins TRBV11-3 to TRBJ2-3; D is perhaps TRBD1 or TRBD2 (6 bases each). In germline, CDR1 is SGHNT, CDR2 YENEEA. Trimming left V 5 bases short and J 5 bases short, with 14 bases between. The CDR3 has 14 residues. The CDR3 bases are TGTGCCAGCAGCGCTAGCGAGGGGGGAGATACGCAGTATTTT. Amino acid sequence: CASSASEGGDTQYF.

This clonotype occurred many times. The chain carries TRBV19 and TRBJ2-3, with D possibly matching TRBD1 (6 bases). This CDR3 is built from 13 residues. With 8 bases removed from V and 3 bases from J, the gap between germline ends came to 12 bases. Germline V lookup: CDR1 LNHDA, CDR2 SQIVND (reference sequence). CDR3 DNA: TGTGCCAGTCAAAAGAGGGGGACAGATACGCAGTATTTT. Amino acid sequence: CASQKRGTDTQYF.

The chain carries TRBV5-8 and TRBJ2-3; D tentatively reads TRBD1 or TRBD2 (6 bases each). The CDR3 runs 15 residues. Germline assignment: CDR1 SGHTS and CDR2 YDEGEE. V gave up 9 bases and J gave up 2 bases, with 19 bases separating them. In DNA form, the CDR3 reads TGTGCCACCACGCCGGGGGCCGGAAACACAGATACGCAGTATTTT. It specifies CATTPGAGNTDTQYF.

This clonotype was counted ten times or more. For the CDR3, the DNA is TGTGCCAGCAGCCCCCATGGAGGGGAAAGGTCTGAAGCTTTCTTT. This encodes CASSPHGGERSEAFF. The gene calls are TRBV16 and TRBJ1-1; a weak D match, TRBD1 (5 bases). Germline values: CDR1 KGHSY, CDR2 FQNENV. Trimming pared 4 bases from V and 6 bases from J, leaving 18 bases between. CDR3 length equals 15 residues.

At least ten counts were recorded for this clonotype. The gene calls are TRBV5-6 and TRBJ1-6; 8 positions agree with TRBD1. The V segment lost 3 bases and the J segment 7 bases; nucleotides outside the gene matches: 0. The germline CDR1 and CDR2 sequences are SGHDT and YYEEEE. There are 13 residues in the CDR3. DNA of the CDR3: TGTGCCAGCAGCTGGGACAGGAATTCACCCCTCCACTTT. This translates into CASSWDRNSPLHF.